Many counts were recorded for the clone carrying this T cell receptor (beta chain). Antigen: not known. A universal primer site arose from template switching, and cDNA bore unique molecular identifiers. MiXCR was run by TCRdb on the 5' RACE reads, yielding one entry per CDR3 protein. The repertoire holds 640,000 or so distinct CDR3 sequences, with 5.5% to 7.5% as singletons. The CDR3 has 16 amino acids. V was trimmed by 0 bases and J by 0 bases, leaving 9 bases between them. In germline, CDR1 is ENHRY, CDR2 SYGVKD. The data originate from a study of identical twins. Overall study findings and caveats: Out-of-frame beta chain sequences displayed weaker excess sharing between twins. Models underestimated out-of-frame TCR alpha sharing in monozygotic twins.

The sequence derives from a man aged 18 to 29 in good health. Sequencing used naive T cells sorted from blood. The gene calls are TRBV10-3 and TRBJ1-3, with D unclear. CDR3 region: CAISESPGSSGNTIYF. The CDR3 DNA is TGTGCCATCAGTGAGTCGCCGGGCTCCTCTGGAAACACCATATATTTT.